This T cell receptor (beta chain) appears in the sequencing data of a study of vaccination and CD4 T cells after COVID-19. Study-wide results and caveats: Convalescent patients displayed a median approximately 90% of reactive clones emerging only post-vaccination.

Sequenced with the Oncomine TCR Beta short-read assay was DNA taken from cultured CD4+ T cells. Researchers extracted genomic DNA from CD4+ T cells that had been cultured. In TCRdb, the PCR reads were re-called with MiXCR into one record per CDR3 protein. The sample consists of roughly 15,000 distinct CDR3 sequences, around 30% of them appearing once. The CDR3 sequence is 15 residues long. The germline V gene encodes CDR1 MNHEY and CDR2 SVGAGI. Stated treatment: roughly 10-day PBMC culture with coronavirus spike peptide pools or control peptides (ViraFEST assay). Of note for this clonotype: Its antigen is unidentified. A junction end diverges from the germline sequence, so it may reflect a read error.

This sequence was found in a human donor with COVID-19. Material for sequencing was cultured CD4+ T cells from blood. J is TRBJ1-6 and V is TRBV6-5; 8 nucleotides align to TRBD1. Here the CDR3 reads CVSSYWTGTNSPLHF. The CDR3 DNA sequence: TGTGTCAGCAGTTACTGGACAGGGACAAATTCACCCCTCCACTTT.